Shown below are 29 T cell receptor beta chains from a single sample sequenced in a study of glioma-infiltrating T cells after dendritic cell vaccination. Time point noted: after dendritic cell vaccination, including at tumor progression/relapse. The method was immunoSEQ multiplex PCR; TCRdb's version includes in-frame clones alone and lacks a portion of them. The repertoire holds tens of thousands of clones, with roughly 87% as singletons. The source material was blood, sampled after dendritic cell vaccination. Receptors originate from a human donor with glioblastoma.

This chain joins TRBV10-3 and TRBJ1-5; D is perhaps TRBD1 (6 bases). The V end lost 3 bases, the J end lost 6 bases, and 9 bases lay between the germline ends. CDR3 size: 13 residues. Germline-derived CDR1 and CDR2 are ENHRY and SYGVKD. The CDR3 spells CAISDGGLQPQHF. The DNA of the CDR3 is TGTGCCATCAGTGACGGGGGGCTTCAGCCCCAGCATTTT.

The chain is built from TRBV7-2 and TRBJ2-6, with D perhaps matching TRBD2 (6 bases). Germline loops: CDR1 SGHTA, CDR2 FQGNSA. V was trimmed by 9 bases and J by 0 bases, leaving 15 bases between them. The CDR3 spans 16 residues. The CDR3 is CASKRSGVSGANVLTF. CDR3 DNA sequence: TGTGCCAGTAAACGGTCGGGGGTCTCTGGGGCCAACGTCCTGACTTTC.

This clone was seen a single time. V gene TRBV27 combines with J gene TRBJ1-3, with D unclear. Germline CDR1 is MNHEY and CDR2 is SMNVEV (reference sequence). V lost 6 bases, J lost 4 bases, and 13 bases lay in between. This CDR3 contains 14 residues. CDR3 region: CASRKSEPGNTIYF. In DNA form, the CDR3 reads TGTGCCAGCAGGAAAAGCGAACCAGGAAACACCATATATTTT.

The CDR3 here is CASTRTSVNNEQFF. The CDR3 DNA reads as TGTGCCAGCACCCGGACTAGCGTAAACAATGAGCAGTTCTTC. V gene TRBV5-4 combines with J gene TRBJ2-1, with 9 bases aligning to TRBD2. The CDR3 consists of 14 residues. The V gene end was trimmed by 6 bases and the J gene end by 5 bases; junction bases not matched to a gene: 6. CDR1 SGHNT and CDR2 YYREEE come from the germline V gene (reference sequence).

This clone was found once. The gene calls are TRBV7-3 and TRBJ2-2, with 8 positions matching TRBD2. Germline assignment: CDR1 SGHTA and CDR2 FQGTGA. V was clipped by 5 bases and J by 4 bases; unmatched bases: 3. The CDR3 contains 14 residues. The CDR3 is CASSLGTSTGELFF. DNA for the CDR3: TGTGCCAGCAGCCTCGGGACTAGCACCGGGGAGCTGTTTTTT.

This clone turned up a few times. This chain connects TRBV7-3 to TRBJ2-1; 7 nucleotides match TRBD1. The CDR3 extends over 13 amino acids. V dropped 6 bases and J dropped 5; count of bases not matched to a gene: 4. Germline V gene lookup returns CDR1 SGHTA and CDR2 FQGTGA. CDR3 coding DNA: TGTGCCAGCAGTCAAGGACAGGACAATGAGCAGTTCTTC. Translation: CASSQGQDNEQFF. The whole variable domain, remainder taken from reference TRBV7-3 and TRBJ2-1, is GAGVSQTPSNKVTEKGKYVELRCDPISGHTALYWYRQSLGQGPEFLIYFQGTGAADDSGLPNDRFFAVRPEGSVSTLKIQRTERGDSAVYLCASSQGQDNEQFFGPGTRLTVL.

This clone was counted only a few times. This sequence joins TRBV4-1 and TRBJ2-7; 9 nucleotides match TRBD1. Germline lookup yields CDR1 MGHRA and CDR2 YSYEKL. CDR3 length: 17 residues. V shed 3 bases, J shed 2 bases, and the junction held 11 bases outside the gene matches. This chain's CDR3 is CASSHVRSGTGTYEQYF. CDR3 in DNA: TGCGCCAGCAGCCACGTTCGTTCCGGGACAGGGACCTACGAGCAGTACTTC.

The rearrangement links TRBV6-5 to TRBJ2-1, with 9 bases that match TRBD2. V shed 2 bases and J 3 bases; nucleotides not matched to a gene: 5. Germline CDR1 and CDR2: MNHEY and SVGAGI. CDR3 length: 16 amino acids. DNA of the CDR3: TGTGCCAGCAGTTACGCGGGGGGGGAGTTCTACAATGAGCAGTTCTTC. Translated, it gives CASSYAGGEFYNEQFF.

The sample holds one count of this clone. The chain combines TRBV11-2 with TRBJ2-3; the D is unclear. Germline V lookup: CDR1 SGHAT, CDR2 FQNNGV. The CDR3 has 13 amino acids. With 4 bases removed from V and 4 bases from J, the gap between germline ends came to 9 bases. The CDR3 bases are TGTGCCAGCAGCTACCCTACCGCAGATACGCAGTATTTT. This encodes CASSYPTADTQYF.

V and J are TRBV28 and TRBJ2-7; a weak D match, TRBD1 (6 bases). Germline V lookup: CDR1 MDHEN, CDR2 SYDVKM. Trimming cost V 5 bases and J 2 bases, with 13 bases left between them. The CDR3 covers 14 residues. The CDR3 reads CASSPGTTPYEQYF. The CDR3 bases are TGTGCCAGCAGTCCAGGGACAACCCCCTACGAGCAGTACTTC.

CDR3 nucleotide sequence: TGTGCCAGTAGTTCCTCAGGGGCCAAGACAGATACGCAGTATTTT. It codes for CASSSSGAKTDTQYF. This chain joins TRBV19 and TRBJ2-3, with D maybe TRBD1 (6 bases). Trimming removed 5 bases from V and 3 bases from J, with 15 bases in between. The CDR3 is 15 amino acids. In germline, CDR1 is LNHDA, CDR2 SQIVND (reference sequence). Combining the CDR3 with reference TRBV19 and TRBJ2-3 gives the whole variable domain DGGITQSPKYLFRKEGQNVTLSCEQNLNHDAMYWYRQDPGQGLRLIYYSQIVNDFQKGDIAEGYSVSREKKESFPLTVTSAQKNPTAFYLCASSSSGAKTDTQYFGPGTRLTVL.

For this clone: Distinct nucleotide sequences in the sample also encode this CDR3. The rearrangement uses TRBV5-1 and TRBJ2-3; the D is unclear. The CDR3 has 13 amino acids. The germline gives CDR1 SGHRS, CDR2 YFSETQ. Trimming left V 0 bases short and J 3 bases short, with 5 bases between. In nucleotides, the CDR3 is TGCGCCAGCAGCTTGGGAGGAACAGATACGCAGTATTTT. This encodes CASSLGGTDTQYF. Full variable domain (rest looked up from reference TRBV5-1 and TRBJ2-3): KAGVTQTPRYLIKTRGQQVTLSCSPISGHRSVSWYQQTPGQGLQFLFEYFSETQRNKGNFPGRFSGRQFSNSRSEMNVSTLELGDSALYLCASSLGGTDTQYFGPGTRLTVL.

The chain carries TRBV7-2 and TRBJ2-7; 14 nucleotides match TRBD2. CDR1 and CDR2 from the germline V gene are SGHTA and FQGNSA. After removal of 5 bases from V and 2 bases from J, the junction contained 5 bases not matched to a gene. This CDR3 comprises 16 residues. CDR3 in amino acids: CASSPRTSGGTYEQYF. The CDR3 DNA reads TGTGCCAGCAGCCCCCGGACTAGCGGGGGGACCTACGAGCAGTACTTC.

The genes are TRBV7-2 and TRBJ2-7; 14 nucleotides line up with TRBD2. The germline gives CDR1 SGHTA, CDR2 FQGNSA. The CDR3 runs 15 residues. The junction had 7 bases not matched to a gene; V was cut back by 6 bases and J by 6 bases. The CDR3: CASRTGLAGEGEQYF. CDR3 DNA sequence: TGTGCCAGCAGAACGGGACTAGCGGGAGAAGGCGAGCAGTACTTC. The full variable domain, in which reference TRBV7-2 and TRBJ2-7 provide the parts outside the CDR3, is GAGVSQSPSNKVTEKGKDVELRCDPISGHTALYWYRQSLGQGLEFLIYFQGNSAPDKSGLPSDRFSAERTGGSVSTLTIQRTQQEDSAVYLCASRTGLAGEGEQYFGPGTRLTVT.

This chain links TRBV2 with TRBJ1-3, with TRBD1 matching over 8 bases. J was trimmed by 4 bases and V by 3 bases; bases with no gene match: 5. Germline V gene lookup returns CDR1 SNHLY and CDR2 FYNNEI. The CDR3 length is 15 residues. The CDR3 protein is CASSEAGGAGNTIYF. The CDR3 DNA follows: TGTGCCAGCAGTGAGGCAGGGGGCGCAGGAAACACCATATATTTT. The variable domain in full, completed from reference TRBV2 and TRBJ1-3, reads EPEVTQTPSHQVTQMGQEVILRCVPISNHLYFYWYRQILGQKVEFLVSFYNNEISEKSEIFDDQFSVERPDGSNFTLKIRSTKLEDSAMYFCASSEAGGAGNTIYFGEGSWLTVV.

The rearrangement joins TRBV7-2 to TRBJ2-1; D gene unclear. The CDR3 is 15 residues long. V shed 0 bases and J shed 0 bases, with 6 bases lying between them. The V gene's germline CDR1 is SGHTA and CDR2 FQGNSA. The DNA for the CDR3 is TGTGCCAGCAGCTTAGCGGTTAGCTCCTACAATGAGCAGTTCTTC. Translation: CASSLAVSSYNEQFF.

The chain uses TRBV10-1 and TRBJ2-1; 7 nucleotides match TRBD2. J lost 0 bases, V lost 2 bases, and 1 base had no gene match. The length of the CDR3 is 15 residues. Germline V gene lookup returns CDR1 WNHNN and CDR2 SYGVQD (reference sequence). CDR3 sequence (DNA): TGCGCCAGCAGTGAGGGGGGGGGCTCCTACAATGAGCAGTTCTTC. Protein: CASSEGGGSYNEQFF.

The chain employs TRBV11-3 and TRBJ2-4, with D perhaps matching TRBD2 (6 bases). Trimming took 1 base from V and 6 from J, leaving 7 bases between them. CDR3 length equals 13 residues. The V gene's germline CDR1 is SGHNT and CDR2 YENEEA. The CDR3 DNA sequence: TGTGCCAGCAGCTTAGTGGGGGGAAACATTCAGTACTTC. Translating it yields CASSLVGGNIQYF.

The DNA of the CDR3 is TGTGCCAGCGGTGAGGTGAACACTGAAGCTTTCTTT. This gives the protein CASGEVNTEAFF. The rearrangement joins TRBV6-5 to TRBJ1-1; no reliable D call. The V end was cut by 8 bases, the J end by 0 bases, with 7 bases between. From germline, CDR1 is MNHEY and CDR2 SVGAGI. This CDR3 contains 12 residues.

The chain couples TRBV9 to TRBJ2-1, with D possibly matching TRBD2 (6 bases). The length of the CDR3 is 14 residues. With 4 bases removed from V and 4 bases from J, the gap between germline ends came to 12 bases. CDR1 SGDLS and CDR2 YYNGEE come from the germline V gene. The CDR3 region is CASSPTTSYNEQFF. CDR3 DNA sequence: TGTGCCAGCAGCCCAACGACTAGTTACAATGAGCAGTTCTTC.

DNA of the CDR3: TGTGCCAGCAGCTTTACAGGGTACCAAGAGACCCAGTACTTC. It is translated as CASSFTGYQETQYF. V gene TRBV7-9 combines with J gene TRBJ2-5, with D perhaps matching TRBD1 (6 bases). Looked up from germline, CDR1 is SEHNR and CDR2 is FQNEAQ (reference sequence). The length of the CDR3 is 14 residues. The V end was cut by 3 bases, the J end by 0 bases, with 8 bases between.

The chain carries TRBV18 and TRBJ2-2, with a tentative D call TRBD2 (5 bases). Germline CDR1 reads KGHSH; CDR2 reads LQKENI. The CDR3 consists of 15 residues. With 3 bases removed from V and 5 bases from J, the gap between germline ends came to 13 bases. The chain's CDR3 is CASSPVPGRTGELFF. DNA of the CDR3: TGTGCCAGCTCACCGGTCCCGGGAAGGACCGGGGAGCTGTTTTTT.

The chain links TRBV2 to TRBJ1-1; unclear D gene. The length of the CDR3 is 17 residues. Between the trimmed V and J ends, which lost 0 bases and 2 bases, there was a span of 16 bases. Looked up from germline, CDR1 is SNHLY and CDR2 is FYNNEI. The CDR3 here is CASSEALDNRDNTEAFF. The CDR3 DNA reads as TGTGCCAGCAGTGAAGCGCTCGATAACCGCGATAACACTGAAGCTTTCTTT. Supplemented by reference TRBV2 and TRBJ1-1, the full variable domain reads EPEVTQTPSHQVTQMGQEVILRCVPISNHLYFYWYRQILGQKVEFLVSFYNNEISEKSEIFDDQFSVERPDGSNFTLKIRSTKLEDSAMYFCASSEALDNRDNTEAFFGQGTRLTVV.

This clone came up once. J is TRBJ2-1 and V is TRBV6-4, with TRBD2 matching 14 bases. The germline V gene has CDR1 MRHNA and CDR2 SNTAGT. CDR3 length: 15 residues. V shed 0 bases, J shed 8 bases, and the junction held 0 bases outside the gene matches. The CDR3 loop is CASSDSTSGGDEQFF. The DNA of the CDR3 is TGTGCCAGCAGTGACTCGACTAGCGGGGGGGATGAGCAGTTCTTC.

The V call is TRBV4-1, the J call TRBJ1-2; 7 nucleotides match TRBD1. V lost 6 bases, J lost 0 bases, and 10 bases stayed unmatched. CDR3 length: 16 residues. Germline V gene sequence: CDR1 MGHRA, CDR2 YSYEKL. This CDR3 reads CASRTPGTVSNYGYTF. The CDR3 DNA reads TGCGCCAGCAGGACTCCCGGGACAGTTTCTAACTATGGCTACACCTTC.

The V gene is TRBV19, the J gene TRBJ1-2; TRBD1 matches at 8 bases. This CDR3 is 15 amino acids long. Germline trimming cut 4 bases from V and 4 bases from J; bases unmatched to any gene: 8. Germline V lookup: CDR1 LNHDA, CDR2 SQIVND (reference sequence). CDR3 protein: CASSTGTGRAYGYTF. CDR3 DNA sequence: TGTGCCAGTAGTACCGGGACAGGTCGGGCCTATGGCTACACCTTC.

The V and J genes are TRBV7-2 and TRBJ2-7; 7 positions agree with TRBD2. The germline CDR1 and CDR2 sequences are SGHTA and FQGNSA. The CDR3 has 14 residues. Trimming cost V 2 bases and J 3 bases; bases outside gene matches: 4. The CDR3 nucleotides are TGTGCCAGCAGCTTAAGACTAGCCCACTACGAGCAGTACTTC. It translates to CASSLRLAHYEQYF.

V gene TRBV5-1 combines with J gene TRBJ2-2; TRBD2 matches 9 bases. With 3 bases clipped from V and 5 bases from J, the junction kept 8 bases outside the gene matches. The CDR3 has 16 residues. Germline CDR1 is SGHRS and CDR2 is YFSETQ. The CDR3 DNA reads TGCGCCAGCAGCTGGACCCCTAGCGGGGAGACCGGGGAGCTGTTTTTT. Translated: CASSWTPSGETGELFF. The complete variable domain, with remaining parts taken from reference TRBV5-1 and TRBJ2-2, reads KAGVTQTPRYLIKTRGQQVTLSCSPISGHRSVSWYQQTPGQGLQFLFEYFSETQRNKGNFPGRFSGRQFSNSRSEMNVSTLELGDSALYLCASSWTPSGETGELFFGEGSRLTVL.

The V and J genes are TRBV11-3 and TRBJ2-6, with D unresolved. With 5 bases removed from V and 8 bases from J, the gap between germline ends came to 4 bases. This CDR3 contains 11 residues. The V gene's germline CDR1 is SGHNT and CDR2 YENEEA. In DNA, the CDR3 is TGTGCCAGCAGCCTGTCCAACGTCCTGACTTTC. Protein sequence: CASSLSNVLTF. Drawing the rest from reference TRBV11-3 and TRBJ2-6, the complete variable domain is EAGVVQSPRYKIIEKKQPVAFWCNPISGHNTLYWYLQNLGQGPELLIRYENEEAVDDSQLPKDRFSAERLKGVDSTLKIQPAELGDSAVYLCASSLSNVLTFGAGSRLTVL.